The TCR beta chain under discussion was sequenced for a study of shared clonotypes between healthy human individuals. Background on the study: Sampling drew on donors who were a couple of women and three men aged 18 to 49. Study outcomes and limitations: With a handful of donors compared, around 5% of naive CD4 clonotypes were shared.

Germline V gene lookup returns CDR1 SQVTM and CDR2 ANQGSEA. The CDR3 spans 13 residues. V lost 4 bases and J 3 bases, leaving 10 bases between the germline ends. Data came from immunoSEQ multiplex PCR; TCRdb stores just in-frame clones and leaves some out. This table holds millions of clones, about 95% found once. In the case of this clone: The antigen remains unidentified.

Cells designated naive CD8 were CD45RO-negative and were positively selected for CCR7, with terminally differentiated effector memory CD45RA+ cells excluded. The V call is TRBV29-1, the J call TRBJ2-1, with D hard to call. Material for sequencing was naive CD8+ T cells sorted from blood. The clonotype originates from a man between 18 and 29 years old in good health. The CDR3 region is CSVGLENYNEQFF. The CDR3 nucleotides read TGCAGCGTTGGCCTAGAAAACTACAATGAGCAGTTCTTC.